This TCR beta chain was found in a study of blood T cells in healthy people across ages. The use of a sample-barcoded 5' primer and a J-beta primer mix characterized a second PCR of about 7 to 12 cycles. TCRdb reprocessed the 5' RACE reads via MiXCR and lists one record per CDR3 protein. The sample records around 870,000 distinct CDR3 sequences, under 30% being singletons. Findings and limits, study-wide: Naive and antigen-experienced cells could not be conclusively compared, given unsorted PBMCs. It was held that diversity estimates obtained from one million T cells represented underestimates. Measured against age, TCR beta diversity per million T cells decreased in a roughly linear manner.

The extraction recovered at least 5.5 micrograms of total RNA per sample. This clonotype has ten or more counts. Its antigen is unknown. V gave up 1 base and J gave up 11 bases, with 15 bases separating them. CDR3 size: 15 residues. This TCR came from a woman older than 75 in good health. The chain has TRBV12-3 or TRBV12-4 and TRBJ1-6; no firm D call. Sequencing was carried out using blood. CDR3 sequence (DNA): TGTGCCAGCAGTTTAGAATCCGGGTTTGGTACACCCCTCCACTTT. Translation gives CASSLESGFGTPLHF.